This T cell receptor beta chain was documented in a study of CD8+ T cells in alopecia areata. The sequencing template was cDNA reverse transcribed from extracted RNA. TCRdb's copy holds only in-frame clones and misses some; the assay was immunoSEQ multiplex PCR. The top ten hold roughly 16% of the sample, which has about 150,000 clones, about 90% seen once. The CDR3 is 16 residues long. Looked up from germline, CDR1 is MGHRA and CDR2 is YSYEKL. V dropped 0 bases and J dropped 1 base, with 11 bases sitting between them. The TCR comes from a human donor with alopecia areata. The chain recombines TRBV4-1 with TRBJ2-3; possible D gene TRBD2, 6 bases. Sequenced here: CD8+ T cells sorted from blood, sampled at week 0. CDR3 sequence: CASSQDAPGGTDTQYF. CDR3 coding DNA: TGCGCCAGCAGCCAAGATGCCCCGGGAGGCACAGATACGCAGTATTTT.